This section outlines one TCR beta chain sequence together with its context. Ages ranged from about 18 to 89 years, with residence in about two dozen US areas. Clinical history reported by participants formed the basis on which cohorts were assigned. In the original processing: Researchers report that nucleated cell counts were estimated from reference gene primer amplification. Profiling relied on immunoSEQ multiplex PCR, and the TCRdb table lists in-frame clones only, not all of them. V, J and clone size reflect that table, while D and trimming were determined from the DNA. This table holds about 240,000 clones, approximately 83% found once. This sample is drawn from a study of blood T cell repertoires in COVID-19. Study-level information: Specimens from acute and convalescent COVID-19 originated in the United States, Italy and Spain.

This CDR3 comprises 13 residues. The ends lost 4 bases at V and 6 bases at J; junction bases unmatched: 4. Per germline, CDR1 SGHNT and CDR2 YYREEE (reference sequence). The chain is built from TRBV5-4 and TRBJ2-7; TRBD1 matches 10 bases. The sample was PBMCs or T cells enriched from blood (not recorded which). This TCR was recovered from a woman in her forties with acute COVID-19. The CDR3 region is CASSRGQGVEQYF. The CDR3 DNA follows: TGTGCCAGCAGCCGCGGACAGGGGGTCGAGCAGTACTTC.